The clone carrying this T cell receptor (beta chain) was observed a single time. The germline V gene encodes CDR1 SGHNT and CDR2 YYREEE (reference sequence). CDR3 size: 15 residues. Trimming stripped 4 bases from V and 7 bases from J, with 17 bases between. Profiled with immunoSEQ multiplex PCR; TCRdb holds only in-frame clones, not every one. Of some 69,000 clones in the sample, about 92% are singletons; the top ten hold about 2%. This specimen comes from a study of T cell changes during pregnancy in multiple sclerosis. Material: peripheral blood, obtained in the second trimester of pregnancy. V and J are TRBV5-4 and TRBJ1-4; perhaps TRBD1 as D (5 bases). This clonotype was obtained from a female donor in good health, enrolled as a control in a pregnancy study. CDR3 amino acids: CASSPPDTNFEKLFF. CDR3 bases: TGTGCCAGCAGCCCCCCGGACACGAATTTTGAAAAACTGTTTTTT. Drawing the rest from reference TRBV5-4 and TRBJ1-4, the complete variable domain is ETGVTQSPTHLIKTRGQQVTLRCSSQSGHNTVSWYQQALGQGPQFIFQYYREEENGRGNFPPRFSGLQFPNYSSELNVNALELDDSALYLCASSPPDTNFEKLFFGSGTQLSVL.